This T cell receptor (beta chain) comes out of a study of human T cells and chemical hapten exposure. In the study overall: The study traced per-sample TCR yield variation mainly to small differences in pooled library volumes.

The study, taken as a whole, reports: With DPC sensitization, TCRs exceeding 1 in 1000 frequency showed no change.

This clonotype has at least ten counts. What it binds is not known. CDR3 length equals 12 residues. Germline values: CDR1 SQVTM, CDR2 ANQGSEA. Trimming cost V 5 bases and J 6 bases, with 14 bases left between them. Within the library, unique molecular identifiers were attached to each individual cDNA molecule. MiXCR was run by TCRdb on the RACE reads, yielding one entry per CDR3 protein. The sample shows fewer than 500,000 distinct CDR3 sequences, roughly 4.8% of them seen only once. Specified time point: patch test 1, 2 weeks after DPC sensitization. Treatment meaning: therapeutic diphenylcyclopropenone sensitization with weekly scalp DPC.

The sample in question was whole blood, obtained in connection with sensitization to the hapten diphenylcyclopropenone (DPC). The sequence was collected from a woman aged 45-60 years with alopecia areata. Some clones in this sample may be carry-over from other donors' samples. The chain links TRBV29-1 to TRBJ2-7, with unresolved D. The CDR3 coding sequence is TGCAGCGTTCAGTTGACCAACACCGAGCAGTACTTC. Translating gives CSVQLTNTEQYF.